Below, 32 T cell receptor beta chains from the same sample are listed, as sequenced in a study of blood T cell repertoires in COVID-19. The assay was immunoSEQ multiplex PCR, and TCRdb's table has in-frame clones only and misses some. The data hold about 200,000 clones, with 75% to 90% observed a single time. The source material was peripheral blood. These receptors were taken from a woman aged 70-85 years with COVID-19, enrolled during active disease.

The chain links TRBV2 to TRBJ1-4; TRBD1 aligns across 7 bases. CDR3 length: 14 residues. Germline lookup yields CDR1 SNHLY and CDR2 FYNNEI. V shed 6 bases and J 4 bases; nucleotides not matched to a gene: 5. The DNA for the CDR3 is TGTGCCAGCAGGAGGGACAGTGTTAATGAAAAACTGTTTTTT. Its translation: CASRRDSVNEKLFF.

This clone occurred once. The chain uses TRBV4-3 and TRBJ2-2, with 9 bases matching TRBD1. Looked up from germline, CDR1 is LGHNA and CDR2 is YSLEER. The J segment lost 8 bases and the V segment lost 0 bases, leaving 13 bases of the junction unmatched. The length of the CDR3 is 18 residues. The CDR3 loop reads CASSQDFFLDRGGGELFF. The CDR3 bases are TGCGCCAGCAGCCAAGATTTCTTTTTGGACAGGGGAGGAGGGGAGCTGTTTTTT.

The chain joins TRBV7-9 to TRBJ1-6, with D possibly being TRBD1 (6 bases). Trimming cost V 4 bases and J 9 bases, with 16 bases left between them. From germline, CDR1 is SEHNR and CDR2 FQNEAQ (reference sequence). This CDR3 has 15 residues. CDR3 sequence reads: CASSWTGTLGSPLHF. The CDR3 DNA reads as TGTGCCAGCAGCTGGACGGGGACATTAGGTTCACCCCTCCACTTT.

This rearrangement joins TRBV2 to TRBJ1-1, with TRBD1 as a possible D gene (6 bases). The CDR3 runs to 15 residues. Trimming removed 4 bases from V and 0 bases from J, with 12 bases in between. Germline lookup yields CDR1 SNHLY and CDR2 FYNNEI. The CDR3 protein is CASSGWGGLNTEAFF. Written as DNA, the CDR3 is TGTGCCAGCAGTGGGTGGGGGGGCTTGAACACTGAAGCTTTCTTT. Combining the CDR3 with reference TRBV2 and TRBJ1-1 gives the whole variable domain EPEVTQTPSHQVTQMGQEVILRCVPISNHLYFYWYRQILGQKVEFLVSFYNNEISEKSEIFDDQFSVERPDGSNFTLKIRSTKLEDSAMYFCASSGWGGLNTEAFFGQGTRLTVV.

The chain is built from TRBV7-2 and TRBJ1-1; 7 bases agree with TRBD1. The length of the CDR3 is 11 residues. Germline values: CDR1 SGHTA, CDR2 FQGNSA. V lost 4 bases and J lost 8; bases outside the gene matches: 1. The CDR3 DNA reads as TGTGCCAGCAGCTCGGACAGGGAAGCTTTCTTT. Translating it yields CASSSDREAFF.

The rearrangement uses TRBV3-1 (or the pseudogene TRBV3-2) and TRBJ1-2; 9 positions match TRBD1. Germline CDR1 is LGHDT and CDR2 is YNNKEL (reference sequence). J gave up 7 bases and V 0 bases, and 9 bases lay outside the gene matches. CDR3 length equals 16 residues. DNA of the CDR3: TGTGCCAGCAGCCAAGAGCTGGGACAGGGCCTGGTTGGCTACACCTTC. This codes for CASSQELGQGLVGYTF.

The V call is TRBV18, the J call TRBJ1-4, with a possible D match to TRBD1 (5 bases). CDR3 length: 14 residues. CDR1 KGHSH and CDR2 LQKENI come from the germline V gene. Trimming shortened V by 0 bases and J by 7 bases, and 9 bases separated the two germline ends. The CDR3 sequence is CASSPPVRGEKLFF. In DNA, the CDR3 is TGTGCCAGCTCACCACCGGTAAGGGGTGAAAAACTGTTTTTT.

CDR3 sequence (DNA): TGTGCCAGCTCATTGACTCGCGATAAGCAGTTCTTC. Its protein product is CASSLTRDKQFF. The V and J genes are TRBV18 and TRBJ2-1; D is unresolved. This CDR3 is 12 amino acids long. Trimming removed 5 bases at V and 11 bases at J, with 13 bases between. Germline V CDR1 and CDR2: KGHSH, LQKENI.

This sequence joins TRBV3-1 (or the pseudogene TRBV3-2) and TRBJ1-1; D gene unclear. The CDR3 extends over 15 amino acids. Germline V gene data show CDR1 as LGHDT and CDR2 as YNNKEL (reference sequence). Trimming cost V 2 bases and J 1 base, with 11 bases left between them. The CDR3 protein is CASSQLRGGNTEAFF. CDR3 coding DNA: TGTGCCAGCAGCCAATTGCGGGGAGGGAACACTGAAGCTTTCTTT.

The chain carries TRBV19 and TRBJ1-5; D is possibly TRBD1 (5 bases). The CDR3 sequence is 16 residues long. Trimming took off 2 bases at V and 2 bases at J, with 13 bases between the two ends. Germline V gives CDR1 LNHDA, CDR2 SQIVND (reference sequence). CDR3 DNA sequence: TGTGCCAGTAGTATATCTACGGGGGGAGGCAATCAGCCCCAGCATTTT. Protein sequence: CASSISTGGGNQPQHF. Full variable domain (outside the CDR3, taken from reference TRBV19 and TRBJ1-5): DGGITQSPKYLFRKEGQNVTLSCEQNLNHDAMYWYRQDPGQGLRLIYYSQIVNDFQKGDIAEGYSVSREKKESFPLTVTSAQKNPTAFYLCASSISTGGGNQPQHFGDGTRLSIL.

The V call is TRBV5-1, the J call TRBJ1-4; the match to TRBD1 covers 9 bases. CDR3 length equals 16 residues. Unmatched junction bases numbered 9, after V lost 4 bases and J lost 5 bases. From germline, CDR1 is SGHRS and CDR2 YFSETQ. CDR3: CASSVPKDRGNEKLFF. As DNA, the CDR3 is TGCGCCAGCAGCGTTCCCAAAGACAGGGGGAATGAAAAACTGTTTTTT. Combining the CDR3 with reference TRBV5-1 and TRBJ1-4 gives the whole variable domain KAGVTQTPRYLIKTRGQQVTLSCSPISGHRSVSWYQQTPGQGLQFLFEYFSETQRNKGNFPGRFSGRQFSNSRSEMNVSTLELGDSALYLCASSVPKDRGNEKLFFGSGTQLSVL.

The V and J genes are TRBV5-4 and TRBJ1-2; D is uncertain. This CDR3 has 16 residues. Looked up from germline, CDR1 is SGHNT and CDR2 is YYREEE (reference sequence). Trimming took 5 bases from V and 2 from J, leaving 19 bases between them. CDR3 sequence: CASSLGYTGPNYGYTF. The CDR3 region has the DNA TGTGCCAGCAGTCTTGGGTATACGGGTCCCAACTATGGCTACACCTTC.

The genes are TRBV13 and TRBJ2-2; D is perhaps TRBD1 (5 bases). This CDR3 comprises 16 residues. CDR1 PRHDT and CDR2 FYEKMQ come from the germline V gene (reference sequence). Trimming removed 1 base at V and 7 bases at J, with 16 bases between. CDR3 protein: CASSLVQGTSIGELFF. The CDR3 DNA is TGTGCCAGCAGCTTAGTGCAGGGTACGAGCATCGGGGAGCTGTTTTTT.

This clone was observed a single time. The gene calls are TRBV28 and TRBJ1-2, with D perhaps matching TRBD1 (6 bases). Germline CDR1 and CDR2: MDHEN and SYDVKM. CDR3 length equals 14 residues. Trimming shortened V by 10 bases and J by 8 bases, and 23 bases separated the two germline ends. The CDR3 nucleotides read TGTGCCACCTCCCGACCAGAGGGGGTAGGGGGCTACACCTTC. Its protein product is CATSRPEGVGGYTF.

The chain employs TRBV7-2 and TRBJ2-7; 15 bases agree with TRBD2. J gave up 10 bases and V 4 bases, and 5 bases lay outside the gene matches. This CDR3 has 14 amino acids. Germline-derived CDR1 and CDR2 are SGHTA and FQGNSA. DNA of the CDR3: TGTGCCAGCAGCTCGGGGACTAGCGGGAGGCTCCAGTACTTC. Protein: CASSSGTSGRLQYF.

CDR3 region: CASSTLPLASYNEQFF. For the CDR3, the DNA is TGTGCCAGCAGTACCCTACCACTAGCTTCCTACAATGAGCAGTTCTTC. The J gene is TRBJ2-1, the V gene TRBV27, with a possible D match to TRBD2 (6 bases). V dropped 5 bases and J dropped 1 base, with 15 bases sitting between them. CDR3 length: 16 amino acids. Germline lookup yields CDR1 MNHEY and CDR2 SMNVEV (reference sequence).

The V call is TRBV6-2 or TRBV6-3, the J call TRBJ1-1; D not certain. The CDR3 runs to 14 residues. Germline V gene data show CDR1 as MNHEY and CDR2 as SVGEGT. Trimming took 2 bases from V and 9 from J, leaving 16 bases between them. This CDR3 is CASSYDGNPPKAFF. The CDR3 DNA sequence: TGTGCCAGCAGTTACGACGGGAACCCTCCGAAAGCTTTCTTT.

The CDR3 reads CASKWNLDSSYEQYF. Here the CDR3 DNA reads TGTGCCAGCAAGTGGAACCTGGACAGTTCCTACGAGCAGTACTTC. The J gene is TRBJ2-7, the V gene TRBV27; a possible D gene is TRBD1 (6 bases). This CDR3 region has 15 residues. The germline gives CDR1 MNHEY, CDR2 SMNVEV (reference sequence). With 7 bases removed from V and 1 base from J, the gap between germline ends came to 17 bases.

The V gene is TRBV28, the J gene TRBJ2-7; 9 bases fit TRBD1. Germline values: CDR1 MDHEN, CDR2 SYDVKM. This CDR3 has 15 residues. V shed 5 bases, J shed 0 bases, and the junction held 5 bases outside the gene matches. CDR3 nucleotide sequence: TGTGCCAGCAGTACAGGGGGCTCCACCTCCTACGAGCAGTACTTC. Encoded protein: CASSTGGSTSYEQYF.

J is TRBJ1-2 and V is TRBV9, with D possibly matching TRBD1 (6 bases). CDR3 size: 12 residues. Trimming pared 7 bases from V and 6 bases from J, leaving 13 bases between. Germline V gene lookup returns CDR1 SGDLS and CDR2 YYNGEE. The CDR3 spells CASWGHNHGYTF. The CDR3 nucleotides are TGTGCCAGCTGGGGACATAATCATGGCTACACCTTC.

This rearrangement joins TRBV5-1 to TRBJ2-2; D might be TRBD1 (5 bases). CDR3 size: 16 residues. Between the trimmed V and J ends, which lost 2 bases and 0 bases, there was a span of 11 bases. Germline loops: CDR1 SGHRS, CDR2 YFSETQ. CDR3 residues: CASSFQVGPNTGELFF. The CDR3 DNA is TGCGCCAGCAGCTTCCAGGTGGGGCCGAACACCGGGGAGCTGTTTTTT.

The V and J genes are TRBV11-3 and TRBJ2-1; 7 bases line up with TRBD2. This CDR3 contains 14 residues. V dropped 3 bases and J dropped 7; count of bases not matched to a gene: 6. Germline CDR1 is SGHNT and CDR2 is YENEEA. CDR3 region: CASSLGGSENEQFF. The CDR3 DNA follows: TGTGCCAGCAGCTTGGGCGGGAGTGAGAATGAGCAGTTCTTC.

The chain uses TRBV6-2 or TRBV6-3 and TRBJ2-7; D might be TRBD1 (6 bases). The V end lost 5 bases, the J end lost 0 bases, and 20 bases lay between the germline ends. Germline assignment: CDR1 MNHEY and CDR2 SVGEGT. The CDR3 runs 17 residues. CDR3 in DNA: TGTGCCAGCAGTAAACGACGGACAGCATCGAACTCCTACGAGCAGTACTTC. This sequence encodes CASSKRRTASNSYEQYF.

V gene TRBV5-4 combines with J gene TRBJ2-7, with D perhaps matching TRBD1 (5 bases). V was cut by 4 bases and J by 0 bases, with 14 bases left in between. From germline, CDR1 is SGHNT and CDR2 YYREEE (reference sequence). The CDR3 has 15 residues. The CDR3 loop reads CASSPLGQSSYEQYF. CDR3 DNA: TGTGCCAGCAGCCCTTTGGGGCAGAGCTCCTACGAGCAGTACTTC.

The V gene is TRBV5-1, the J gene TRBJ1-2, with TRBD1 matching over 9 bases. V was pared by 0 bases and J by 7 bases, with 7 bases of the junction left unmatched. The germline V gene encodes CDR1 SGHRS and CDR2 YFSETQ. The CDR3 totals 15 residues. The CDR3 nucleotides read TGCGCCAGCAGCTTGGACGGACAGGGGAAACGTGGCTACACCTTC. Its translation is CASSLDGQGKRGYTF.

The V gene is TRBV18, the J gene TRBJ1-6, with D maybe TRBD1 (6 bases). The CDR3 loop spans 17 amino acids. The germline V gene encodes CDR1 KGHSH and CDR2 LQKENI. The germline V and J ends were trimmed by 4 bases and 2 bases, with 15 bases remaining between them. As DNA, the CDR3 is TGTGCCAGCTCACGTGAGACAGGCGGGCCCTATAATTCACCCCTCCACTTT. Translating gives CASSRETGGPYNSPLHF.

The chain employs TRBV4-3 and TRBJ1-2; weak D call: TRBD1 (5 bases). Germline lookup yields CDR1 LGHNA and CDR2 YSLEER. This CDR3 has 17 residues. V lost 0 bases and J 3 bases, leaving 17 bases between the germline ends. The CDR3 DNA is TGCGCCAGCAGCCAAGATACAGGACCAAGGAGTTACTATGGCTACACCTTC. Protein: CASSQDTGPRSYYGYTF.

The chain combines TRBV7-6 with TRBJ2-4; a possible D gene is TRBD2 (6 bases). The V gene lost 4 bases and the J gene lost 9 bases, with 7 bases spanning the gap. This CDR3 contains 11 residues. The germline CDR1 and CDR2 sequences are SGHVS and FNYEAQ. The CDR3 protein is CASSSGSIQYF. The CDR3 nucleotides read TGTGCCAGCAGCTCCGGGAGCATTCAGTACTTC.

The V and J genes are TRBV28 and TRBJ1-2; possible D gene TRBD1, 6 bases. V lost 6 bases and J lost 7, with 18 bases in between. The CDR3 spans 14 residues. From germline, CDR1 is MDHEN and CDR2 SYDVKM. CDR3 nucleotides: TGTGCCAGCAGCCGAGGGGGACAAAGCCTTGGCTACACCTTC. It translates to CASSRGGQSLGYTF.

This clone was seen more than once but under ten times. The chain couples TRBV7-9 to TRBJ2-7; a weak D match, TRBD2 (5 bases). Germline V gives CDR1 SEHNR, CDR2 FQNEAQ (reference sequence). The V end lost 6 bases, the J end lost 3 bases, and 18 bases lay between the germline ends. CDR3 length: 15 residues. The CDR3 nucleotides are TGTGCCAGCAGTGGATCAGTTAGCGTTAGCTACGAGCAGTACTTC. This gives the protein CASSGSVSVSYEQYF.

V is TRBV7-9 and J is TRBJ1-1; D call uncertain. The V end was cut by 2 bases, the J end by 1 base, with 8 bases between. The CDR3 covers 14 residues. The germline gives CDR1 SEHNR, CDR2 FQNEAQ (reference sequence). The CDR3 coding sequence is TGTGCCAGCAGCTTAAACAGACAGAACACTGAAGCTTTCTTT. This gives the protein CASSLNRQNTEAFF.

The chain uses TRBV28 and TRBJ1-1, with D perhaps TRBD1 (5 bases). The germline gives CDR1 MDHEN, CDR2 SYDVKM. Trimming stripped 7 bases from V and 4 bases from J, with 16 bases between. There are 14 residues in the CDR3. CDR3 in DNA: TGTGCCAGCACCTCGCGGGGGACTAGCACTGAAGCTTTCTTT. Translation gives CASTSRGTSTEAFF.